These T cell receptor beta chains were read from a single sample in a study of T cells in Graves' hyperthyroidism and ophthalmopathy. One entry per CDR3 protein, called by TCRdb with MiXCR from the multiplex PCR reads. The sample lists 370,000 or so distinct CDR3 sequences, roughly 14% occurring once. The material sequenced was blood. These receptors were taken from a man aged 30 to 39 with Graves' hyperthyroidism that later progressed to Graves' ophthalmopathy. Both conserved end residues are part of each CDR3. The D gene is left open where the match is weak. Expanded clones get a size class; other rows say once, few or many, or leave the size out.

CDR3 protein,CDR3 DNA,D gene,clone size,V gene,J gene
CASRLPGQRNVGYTF,TGTGCCAGCAGACTTCCGGGACAGCGAAATGTTGGCTACACCTTC,TRBD1,many,TRBV7-3,TRBJ1-2
CASSQRRGDTGELFF,TGTGCCAGCAGCCAACGGCGGGGGGACACCGGGGAGCTGTTTTTT,TRBD2,-,TRBV7-9,TRBJ2-2
CATSRRTGTGFSKLFF,TGTGCCACCAGCAGGCGAACCGGGACAGGGTTCTCAAAACTGTTTTTT,TRBD1,-,TRBV15,TRBJ1-4
CASSLATGLETQYF,TGTGCCAGCAGCTTAGCGACAGGGTTGGAGACCCAGTACTTC,TRBD1,once,TRBV7-6,TRBJ2-5
CASSQDSRQAYYEQYF,TGCGCCAGCAGCCAAGATAGTCGTCAGGCCTACTACGAGCAGTACTTC,-,-,TRBV4-1,TRBJ2-7
CAWSFRRMPFAEAFF,TGTGCCTGGAGTTTTAGACGTATGCCGTTCGCTGAAGCTTTCTTT,-,many,TRBV30,TRBJ1-1
CASSSGTGETQYF,TGTGCCAGCAGTTCCGGGACAGGGGAGACCCAGTACTTC,TRBD1,many,TRBV13,TRBJ2-5
CASSTRQGAFYGYTF,TGTGCCAGCAGCACTAGACAGGGGGCTTTCTATGGCTACACCTTC,TRBD1,-,TRBV9,TRBJ1-2
CASSQEWAGGGQPQHF,TGCGCCAGCAGCCAAGAATGGGCAGGGGGCGGTCAGCCCCAGCATTTT,TRBD1,few,TRBV4-1,TRBJ1-5
CSVDWGQAPTF,TGCAGCGTTGATTGGGGACAGGCCCCGACCTTC,TRBD1,-,TRBV29-1,TRBJ1-2